The source of this T cell receptor (beta chain) is a study of PD-1 blockade in classical Hodgkin lymphoma. Study information: Patients were treated with nivolumab at 3 mg/kg, and this was given intravenously every 2 weeks. Regarding the study as a whole: Nothing has yet pinned down what causes the repertoire differences, possibly disease activity or prior therapy.

Time point denoted: cycle 4 day 1 (C4D1), after more than five weeks of nivolumab. Relapses following autologous stem cell transplantation were seen in all patients, with brentuximab vedotin exposure varying. Patients' outcomes at their best amounted to complete response, partial response or progressive disease. The CDR3 consists of 13 residues. Germline V gene lookup returns CDR1 SSHAT and CDR2 FNYEAQ (reference sequence). Notes on this clone: Its antigen is unidentified. Compared with germline, one end of the junction differs, possibly owing to a read error.

Generated by immunoSEQ multiplex PCR, the TCRdb table keeps only in-frame clones and is missing some. The sample has under 35,000 clones; about 72% are singletons. The chain uses TRBV7-7 and TRBJ2-7; D uncertain. The input for sequencing was peripheral blood mononuclear cells (PBMCs), taken before the fourth cycle of nivolumab. This TCR came from a human donor with classical Hodgkin lymphoma. The CDR3 region is CASSLAASYEQYF. As DNA, the CDR3 is TGTGCTAGCAGCTTAGCAGCCTCCTACGAGCAGTACTTC.